This T cell receptor (beta chain) was recorded in a study of blood T cells in healthy people across ages. This clonotype has more than one count but fewer than ten. Every donor contributed roughly 10 milliliters of peripheral blood by blood draw. The CDR3 sequence is 17 residues long. Between the trimmed V and J ends, which lost 5 bases and 1 base, there was a span of 19 bases. Germline CDR1 reads SGHTA; CDR2 reads FQGNSA. Together with a sample-barcoded 5' primer, a J-beta primer mix was included in a second PCR lasting about 6 to 11 cycles. One entry per CDR3 protein, called by TCRdb with MiXCR from the 5' RACE reads. The sample lists some 1.6 million distinct CDR3 sequences, about 31% seen once, with 11% in the top ten.

This chain connects TRBV7-2 to TRBJ2-3; D not resolved. The specimen was blood. This receptor was identified in a woman in her twenties or thirties in good health. DNA of the CDR3: TGTGCCAGCAGCGCCCCGAACCATAGAGTCGGCACAGATACGCAGTATTTT. Amino acids: CASSAPNHRVGTDTQYF.